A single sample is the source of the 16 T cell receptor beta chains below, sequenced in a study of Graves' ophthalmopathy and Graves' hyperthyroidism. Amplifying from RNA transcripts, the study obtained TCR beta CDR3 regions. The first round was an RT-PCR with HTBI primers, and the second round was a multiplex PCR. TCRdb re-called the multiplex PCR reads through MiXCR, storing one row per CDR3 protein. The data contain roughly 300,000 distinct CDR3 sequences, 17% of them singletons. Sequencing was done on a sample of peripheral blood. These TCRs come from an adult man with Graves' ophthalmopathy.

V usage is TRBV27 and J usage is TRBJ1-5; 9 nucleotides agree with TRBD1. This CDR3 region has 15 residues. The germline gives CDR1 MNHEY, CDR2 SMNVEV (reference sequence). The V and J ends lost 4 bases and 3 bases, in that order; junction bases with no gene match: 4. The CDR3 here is CASSSGQGHNQPQHF. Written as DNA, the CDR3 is TGTGCCAGCAGTTCGGGACAGGGTCACAATCAGCCCCAGCATTTT.

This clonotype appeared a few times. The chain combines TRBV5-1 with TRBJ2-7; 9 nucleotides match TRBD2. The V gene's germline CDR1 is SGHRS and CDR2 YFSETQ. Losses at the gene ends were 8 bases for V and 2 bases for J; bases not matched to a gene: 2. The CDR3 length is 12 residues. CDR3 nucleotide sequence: TGCGCCAGGCTAGCGGGGACCTACGAGCAGTACTTC. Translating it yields CARLAGTYEQYF.

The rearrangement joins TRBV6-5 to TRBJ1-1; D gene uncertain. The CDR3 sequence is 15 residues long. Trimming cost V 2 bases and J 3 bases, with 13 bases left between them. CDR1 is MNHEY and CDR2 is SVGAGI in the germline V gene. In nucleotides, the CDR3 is TGTGCCAGCAGTTACGCCACGGAGTTGGACACTGAAGCTTTCTTT. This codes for CASSYATELDTEAFF.

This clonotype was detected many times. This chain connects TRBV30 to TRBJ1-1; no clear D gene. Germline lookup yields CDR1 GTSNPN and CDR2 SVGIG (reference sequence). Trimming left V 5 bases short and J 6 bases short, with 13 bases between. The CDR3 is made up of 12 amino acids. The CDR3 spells CAWGRPGAEAFF. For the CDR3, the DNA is TGTGCCTGGGGACGCCCCGGCGCTGAAGCTTTCTTT.

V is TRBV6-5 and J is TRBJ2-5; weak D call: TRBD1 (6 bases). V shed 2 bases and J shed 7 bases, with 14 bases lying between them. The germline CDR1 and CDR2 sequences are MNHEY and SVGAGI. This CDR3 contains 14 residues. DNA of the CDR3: TGTGCCAGCAGTTACGAAGGGGGATCGGGGACCCAGTACTTC. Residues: CASSYEGGSGTQYF.

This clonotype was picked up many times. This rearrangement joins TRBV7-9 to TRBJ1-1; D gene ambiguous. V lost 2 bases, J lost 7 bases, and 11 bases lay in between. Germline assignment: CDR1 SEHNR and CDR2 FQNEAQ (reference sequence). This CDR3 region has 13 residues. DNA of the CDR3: TGTGCCAGCAGCTTAACAAACAGAGATGAAGCTTTCTTT. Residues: CASSLTNRDEAFF.

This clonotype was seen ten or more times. CDR3 bases: TGTGCCAGCAGTCCCACCCTCGGACAGGGATACATGAACACTGAAGCTTTCTTT. It encodes CASSPTLGQGYMNTEAFF. J is TRBJ1-1 and V is TRBV28; 8 bases align to TRBD1. Per the germline V gene, CDR1 is MDHEN and CDR2 is SYDVKM. V was clipped by 5 bases and J by 0 bases; unmatched bases: 14. CDR3 length: 18 residues. Full variable domain (missing parts from reference TRBV28 and TRBJ1-1): DVKVTQSSRYLVKRTGEKVFLECVQDMDHENMFWYRQDPGLGLRLIYFSYDVKMKEKGDIPEGYSVSREKKERFSLILESASTNQTSMYLCASSPTLGQGYMNTEAFFGQGTRLTVV.

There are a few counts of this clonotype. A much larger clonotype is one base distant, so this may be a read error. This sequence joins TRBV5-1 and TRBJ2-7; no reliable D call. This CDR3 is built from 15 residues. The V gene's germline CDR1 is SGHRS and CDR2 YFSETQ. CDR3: CVSSPGALNSNEQYF. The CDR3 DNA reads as TGCGTCAGCAGCCCGGGTGCCCTTAATAGCAACGAGCAGTACTTC.

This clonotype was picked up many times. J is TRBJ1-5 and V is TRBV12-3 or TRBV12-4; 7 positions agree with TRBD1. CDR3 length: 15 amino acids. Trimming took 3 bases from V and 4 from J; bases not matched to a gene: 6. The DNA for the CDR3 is TGTGCCAGCAGTTTGGCGGGACAGTATAATCAGCCCCAGCATTTT. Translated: CASSLAGQYNQPQHF.

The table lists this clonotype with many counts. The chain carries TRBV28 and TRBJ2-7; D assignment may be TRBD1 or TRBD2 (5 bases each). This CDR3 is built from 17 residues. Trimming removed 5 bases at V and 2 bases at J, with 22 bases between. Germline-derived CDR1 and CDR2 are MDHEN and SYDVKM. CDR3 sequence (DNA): TGTGCCAGCAGTGGGACCCCAGGGCTGAGGCCCCCCTACGAGCAGTACTTC. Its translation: CASSGTPGLRPPYEQYF.

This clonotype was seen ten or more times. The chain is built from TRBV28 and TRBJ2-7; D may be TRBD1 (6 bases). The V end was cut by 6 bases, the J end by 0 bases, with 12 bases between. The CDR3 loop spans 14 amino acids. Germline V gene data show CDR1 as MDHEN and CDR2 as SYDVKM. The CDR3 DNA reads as TGTGCCAGCAGGGGGGCCGTTTTCTCCTACGAGCAGTACTTC. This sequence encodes CASRGAVFSYEQYF.

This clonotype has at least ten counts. Written as DNA, the CDR3 is TGCGCCAGCAGCCAAGATATGCAGACCGGCTACACCTTC. Protein sequence: CASSQDMQTGYTF. This chain uses TRBV4-3 with TRBJ1-2; the D is unclear. CDR1 LGHNA and CDR2 YSLEER come from the germline V gene. Trimming took off 0 bases at V and 8 bases at J, with 10 bases between the two ends. CDR3 length: 13 amino acids.

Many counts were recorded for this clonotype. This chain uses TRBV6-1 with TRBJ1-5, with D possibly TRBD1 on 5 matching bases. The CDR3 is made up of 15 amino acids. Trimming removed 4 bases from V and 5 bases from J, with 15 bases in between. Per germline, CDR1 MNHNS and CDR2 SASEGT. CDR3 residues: CASSAIWTLDQPQHF. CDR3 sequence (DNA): TGTGCCAGCAGTGCGATTTGGACACTCGATCAGCCCCAGCATTTT.

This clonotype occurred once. CDR3 sequence (DNA): TGCGCCAGCAGCTTTTATTCGGGACAGCGTGGAAACACCATATATTTT. Protein product: CASSFYSGQRGNTIYF. The rearrangement joins TRBV5-1 to TRBJ1-3, with 7 bases aligning to TRBD1. CDR1 is SGHRS and CDR2 is YFSETQ in the germline V gene. CDR3 length: 16 residues. V lost 2 bases and J lost 3; bases outside the gene matches: 8. Using reference TRBV5-1 and TRBJ1-3 for the parts outside the CDR3, the full variable domain is KAGVTQTPRYLIKTRGQQVTLSCSPISGHRSVSWYQQTPGQGLQFLFEYFSETQRNKGNFPGRFSGRQFSNSRSEMNVSTLELGDSALYLCASSFYSGQRGNTIYFGEGSWLTVV.

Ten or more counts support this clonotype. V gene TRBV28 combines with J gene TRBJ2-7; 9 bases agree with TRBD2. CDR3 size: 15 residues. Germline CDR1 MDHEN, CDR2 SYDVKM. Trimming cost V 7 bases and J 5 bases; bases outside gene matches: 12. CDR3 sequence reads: CASTPWEAGGHEQYF. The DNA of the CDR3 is TGTGCCAGCACCCCTTGGGAAGCGGGGGGTCACGAGCAGTACTTC.

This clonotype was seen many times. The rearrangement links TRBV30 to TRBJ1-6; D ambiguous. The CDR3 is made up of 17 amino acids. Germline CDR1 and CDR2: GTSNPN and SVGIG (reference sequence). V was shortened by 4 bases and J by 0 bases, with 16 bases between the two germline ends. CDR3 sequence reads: CAWTGWGFSSYNSPLHF. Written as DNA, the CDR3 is TGTGCCTGGACGGGGTGGGGATTCAGCTCCTATAATTCACCCCTCCACTTT.